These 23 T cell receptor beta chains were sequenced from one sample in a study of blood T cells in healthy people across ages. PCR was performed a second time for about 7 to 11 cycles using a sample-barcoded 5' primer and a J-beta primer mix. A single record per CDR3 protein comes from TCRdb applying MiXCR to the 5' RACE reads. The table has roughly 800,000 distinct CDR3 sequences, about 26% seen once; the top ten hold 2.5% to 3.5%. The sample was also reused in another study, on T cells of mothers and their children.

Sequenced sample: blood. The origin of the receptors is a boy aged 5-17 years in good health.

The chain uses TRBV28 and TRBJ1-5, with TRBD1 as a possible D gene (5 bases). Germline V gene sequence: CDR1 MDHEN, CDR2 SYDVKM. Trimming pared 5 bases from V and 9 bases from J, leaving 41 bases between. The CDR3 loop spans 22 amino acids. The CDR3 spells CASSGSMKAVGRTSSNQGPQHF. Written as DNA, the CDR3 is TGTGCCAGCAGTGGGTCTATGAAGGCCGTCGGCCGAACCTCTAGCAATCAGGGGCCCCAGCATTTT. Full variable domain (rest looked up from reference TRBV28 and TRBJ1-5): DVKVTQSSRYLVKRTGEKVFLECVQDMDHENMFWYRQDPGLGLRLIYFSYDVKMKEKGDIPEGYSVSREKKERFSLILESASTNQTSMYLCASSGSMKAVGRTSSNQGPQHFGDGTRLSIL.

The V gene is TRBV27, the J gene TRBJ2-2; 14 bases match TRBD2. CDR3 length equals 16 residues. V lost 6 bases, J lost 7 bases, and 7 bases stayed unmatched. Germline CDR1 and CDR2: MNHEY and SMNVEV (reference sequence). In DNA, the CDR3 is TGTGCCAGCAGCCCAGGACTAGCGGGGGGACACGGGGAGCTGTTTTTT. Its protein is CASSPGLAGGHGELFF.

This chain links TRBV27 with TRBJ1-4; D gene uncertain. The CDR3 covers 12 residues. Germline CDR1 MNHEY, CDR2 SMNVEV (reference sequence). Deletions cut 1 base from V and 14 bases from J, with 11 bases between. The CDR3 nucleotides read TGTGCCAGCAGTTTATGGGGAGGGAGGCTGTTTTTT. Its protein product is CASSLWGGRLFF.

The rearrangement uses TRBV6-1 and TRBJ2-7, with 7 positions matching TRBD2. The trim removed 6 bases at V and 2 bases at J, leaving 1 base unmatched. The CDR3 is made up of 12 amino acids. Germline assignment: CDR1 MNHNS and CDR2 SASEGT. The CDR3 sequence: CASRLAPYEQYF. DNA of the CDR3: TGTGCCAGCAGACTAGCGCCCTACGAGCAGTACTTC.

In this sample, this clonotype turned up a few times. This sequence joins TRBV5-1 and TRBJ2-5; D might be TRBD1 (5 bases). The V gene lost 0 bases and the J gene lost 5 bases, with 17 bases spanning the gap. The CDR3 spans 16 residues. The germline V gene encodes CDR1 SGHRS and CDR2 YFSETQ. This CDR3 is CASSLALDTKGETQYF. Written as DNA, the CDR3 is TGCGCCAGCAGCTTGGCCTTGGACACCAAGGGGGAGACCCAGTACTTC.

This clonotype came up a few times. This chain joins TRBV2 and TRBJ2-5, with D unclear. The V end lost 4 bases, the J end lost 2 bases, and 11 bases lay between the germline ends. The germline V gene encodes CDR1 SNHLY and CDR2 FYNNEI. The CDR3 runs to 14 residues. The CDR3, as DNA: TGTGCCAGCAGTGTCGACCCAAGTCAAGAGACCCAGTACTTC. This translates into CASSVDPSQETQYF.

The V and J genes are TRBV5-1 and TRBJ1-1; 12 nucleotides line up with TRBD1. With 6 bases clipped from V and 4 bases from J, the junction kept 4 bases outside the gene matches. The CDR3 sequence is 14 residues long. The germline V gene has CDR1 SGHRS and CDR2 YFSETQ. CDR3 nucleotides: TGCGCCAGCAAGGGACAGGGGGCGGTCACTGAAGCTTTCTTT. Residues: CASKGQGAVTEAFF. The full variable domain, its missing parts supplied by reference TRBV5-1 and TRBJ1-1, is KAGVTQTPRYLIKTRGQQVTLSCSPISGHRSVSWYQQTPGQGLQFLFEYFSETQRNKGNFPGRFSGRQFSNSRSEMNVSTLELGDSALYLCASKGQGAVTEAFFGQGTRLTVV.

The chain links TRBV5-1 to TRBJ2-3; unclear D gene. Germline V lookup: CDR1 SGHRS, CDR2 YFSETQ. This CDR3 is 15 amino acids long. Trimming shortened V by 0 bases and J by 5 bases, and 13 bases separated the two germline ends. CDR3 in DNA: TGCGCCAGCAGCTTGGAGGCAGTCGAGGAAGATACGCAGTATTTT. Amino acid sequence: CASSLEAVEEDTQYF.

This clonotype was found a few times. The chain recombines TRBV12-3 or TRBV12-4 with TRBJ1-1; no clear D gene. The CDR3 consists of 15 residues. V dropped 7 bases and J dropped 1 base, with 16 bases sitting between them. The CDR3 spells CASILRGVGNTEAFF. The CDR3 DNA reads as TGTGCCAGCATCCTCCGCGGAGTCGGGAACACTGAAGCTTTCTTT.

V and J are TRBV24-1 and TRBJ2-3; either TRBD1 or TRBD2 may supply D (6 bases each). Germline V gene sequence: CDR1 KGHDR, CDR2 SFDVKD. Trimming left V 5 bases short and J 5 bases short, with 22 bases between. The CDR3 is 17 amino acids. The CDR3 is CATSAFARGGPKDTQYF. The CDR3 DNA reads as TGTGCCACCAGTGCCTTCGCCAGAGGGGGGCCTAAAGATACGCAGTATTTT.

CDR3 DNA sequence: TGCAGTGCCGGAGGCAGTTTCTATGGCTACACCTTC. This sequence encodes CSAGGSFYGYTF. The rearrangement joins TRBV20-1 to TRBJ1-2; D is undetermined. V was trimmed by 6 bases and J by 4 bases, leaving 12 bases between them. From germline, CDR1 is DFQATT and CDR2 SNEGSKA (reference sequence). CDR3 length equals 12 residues.

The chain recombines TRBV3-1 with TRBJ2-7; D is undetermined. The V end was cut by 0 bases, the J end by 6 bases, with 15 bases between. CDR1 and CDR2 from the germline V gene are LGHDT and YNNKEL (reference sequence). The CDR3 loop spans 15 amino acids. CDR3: CASSQDPAPGREQYF. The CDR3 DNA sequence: TGTGCCAGCAGCCAAGACCCTGCCCCCGGACGCGAGCAGTACTTC.

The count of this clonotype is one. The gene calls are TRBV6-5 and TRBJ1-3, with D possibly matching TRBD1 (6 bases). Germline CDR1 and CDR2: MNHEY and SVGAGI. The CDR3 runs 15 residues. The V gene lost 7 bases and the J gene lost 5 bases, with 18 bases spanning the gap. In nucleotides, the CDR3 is TGTGCCAGCACCCCCTCTGGACAGCGACGAAACACCATATATTTT. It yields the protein CASTPSGQRRNTIYF.

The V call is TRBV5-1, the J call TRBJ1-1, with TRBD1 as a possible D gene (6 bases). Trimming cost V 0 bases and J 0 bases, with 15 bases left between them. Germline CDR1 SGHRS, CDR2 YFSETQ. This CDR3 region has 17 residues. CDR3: CASSLAGGNMVNTEAFF. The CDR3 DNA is TGCGCCAGCAGCTTGGCCGGGGGCAATATGGTGAACACTGAAGCTTTCTTT.

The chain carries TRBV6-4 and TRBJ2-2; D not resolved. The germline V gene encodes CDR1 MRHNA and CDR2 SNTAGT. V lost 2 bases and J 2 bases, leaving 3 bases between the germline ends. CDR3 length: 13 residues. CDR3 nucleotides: TGTGCCAGCAGTGACCCTAACACCGGGGAGCTGTTTTTT. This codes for CASSDPNTGELFF.

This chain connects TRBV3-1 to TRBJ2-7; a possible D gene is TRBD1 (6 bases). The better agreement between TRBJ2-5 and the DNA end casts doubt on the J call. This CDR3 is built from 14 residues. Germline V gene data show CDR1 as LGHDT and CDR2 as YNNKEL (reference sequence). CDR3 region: CASTLRTVQETQYF. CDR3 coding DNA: TGTGCCAGCACCCTCCGGACAGTCCAAGAGACCCAGTACTTC.

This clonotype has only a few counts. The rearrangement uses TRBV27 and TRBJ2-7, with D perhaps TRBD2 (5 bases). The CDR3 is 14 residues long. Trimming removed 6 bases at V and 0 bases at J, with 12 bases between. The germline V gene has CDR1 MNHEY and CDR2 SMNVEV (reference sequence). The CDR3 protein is CASSSYGVSYEQYF. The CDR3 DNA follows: TGTGCCAGCAGCTCCTACGGGGTCTCCTACGAGCAGTACTTC.

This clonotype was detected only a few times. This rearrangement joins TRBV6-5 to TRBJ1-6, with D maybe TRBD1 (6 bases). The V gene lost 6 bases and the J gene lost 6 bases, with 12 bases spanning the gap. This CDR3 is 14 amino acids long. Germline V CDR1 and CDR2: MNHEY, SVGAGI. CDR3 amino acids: CASRYRASNSPLHF. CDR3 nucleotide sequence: TGTGCCAGCAGATACAGGGCCTCTAATTCACCCCTCCACTTT.

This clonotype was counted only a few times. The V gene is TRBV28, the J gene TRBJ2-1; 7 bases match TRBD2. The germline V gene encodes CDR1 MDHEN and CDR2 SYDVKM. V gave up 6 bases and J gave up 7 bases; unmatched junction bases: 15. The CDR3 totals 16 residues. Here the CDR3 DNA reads TGTGCCAGCAGAGACCCTACAACGGGACTAACTAATGAGCAGTTCTTC. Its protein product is CASRDPTTGLTNEQFF.

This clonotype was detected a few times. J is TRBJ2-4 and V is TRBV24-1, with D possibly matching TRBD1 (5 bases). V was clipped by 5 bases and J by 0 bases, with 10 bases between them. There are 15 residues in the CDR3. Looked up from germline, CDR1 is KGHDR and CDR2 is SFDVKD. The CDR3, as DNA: TGTGCCACCAGTGGTCTCCAGGGAGCCAAAAACATTCAGTACTTC. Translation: CATSGLQGAKNIQYF.

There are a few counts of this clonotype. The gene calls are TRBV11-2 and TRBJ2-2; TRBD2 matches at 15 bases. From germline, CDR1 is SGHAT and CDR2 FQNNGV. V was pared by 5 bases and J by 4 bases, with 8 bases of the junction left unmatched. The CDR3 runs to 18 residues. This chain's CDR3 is CASSRSGTSGRRTGELFF. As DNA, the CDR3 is TGTGCCAGCAGCCGTTCTGGGACTAGCGGGAGGCGCACCGGGGAGCTGTTTTTT.

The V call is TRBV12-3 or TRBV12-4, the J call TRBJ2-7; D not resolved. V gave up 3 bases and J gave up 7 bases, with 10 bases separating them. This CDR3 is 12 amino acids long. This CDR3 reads CASSFNHREQYF. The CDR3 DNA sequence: TGTGCCAGCAGTTTTAACCATAGGGAGCAGTACTTC.

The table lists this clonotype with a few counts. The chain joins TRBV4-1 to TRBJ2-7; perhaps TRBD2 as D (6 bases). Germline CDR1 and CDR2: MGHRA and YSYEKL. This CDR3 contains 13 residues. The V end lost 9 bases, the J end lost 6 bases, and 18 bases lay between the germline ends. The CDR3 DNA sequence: TGCGCCAGTTCTGGTCCCGCCGGGGGCGAGCAGTACTTC. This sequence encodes CASSGPAGGEQYF.